Below are 9 T cell receptor beta chains sequenced from a single sample in a study of blood T cell repertoires in COVID-19. Some clones are missing from TCRdb's copy, which holds only in-frame ones; the method was immunoSEQ multiplex PCR. Of about 290,000 clones listed, roughly 89% are singletons. The sequenced material came from PBMCs or T cells enriched from blood (not recorded which). Receptors were obtained from a middle-aged woman who had recovered from COVID-19.

This clone occurred a few times. The chain is built from TRBV18 and TRBJ1-2, with D possibly being TRBD1 (5 bases). The CDR3 covers 14 residues. The germline V gene has CDR1 KGHSH and CDR2 LQKENI. The V end lost 0 bases, the J end lost 9 bases, and 14 bases lay between the germline ends. In DNA form, the CDR3 reads TGTGCCAGCTCACCACCGTTAGCCCTGGGGCGCTACACCTTC. It yields the protein CASSPPLALGRYTF.

The chain is built from TRBV21-1 and TRBJ2-2; the table's D call of TRBD1 was not tested on the DNA. TRBV21-1 is assigned pseudogene status. This CDR3 is built from 19 residues. The CDR3 is CASSKNKDWDRDNTGELFF. The DNA for the CDR3 is TGTGCCAGCAGCAAAAATAAGGACTGGGACAGGGACAACACCGGGGAGCTGTTTTTT.

The V and J genes are TRBV30 and TRBJ1-5, with D tentatively TRBD1 (5 bases). Per the germline V gene, CDR1 is GTSNPN and CDR2 is SVGIG (reference sequence). There are 13 residues in the CDR3. V was pared by 0 bases and J by 7 bases, with 10 bases between. The CDR3: CAWSVAGNQPQHF. The CDR3 DNA is TGTGCCTGGAGTGTGGCAGGGAACCAGCCCCAGCATTTT.

The chain links TRBV7-2 to TRBJ1-2, with 9 bases that match TRBD1. In germline, CDR1 is SGHTA, CDR2 FQGNSA. V lost 5 bases and J lost 7; bases outside the gene matches: 14. This CDR3 has 16 residues. The CDR3 bases are TGTGCCAGCAGCGCCTACAGGGGGCAAATGGGTGGTGGCTACACCTTC. Translation: CASSAYRGQMGGGYTF.

The chain couples TRBV10-3 to TRBJ1-1; D gene uncertain. Germline assignment: CDR1 ENHRY and CDR2 SYGVKD. The CDR3 is 17 residues long. Trimming stripped 10 bases from V and 1 base from J, with 25 bases between. In nucleotides, the CDR3 is TGTGCCACTGCCTTTATAACCCCGGGAAGGGAGAACACTGAAGCTTTCTTT. Translated: CATAFITPGRENTEAFF.

V and J are TRBV18 and TRBJ2-1; possibly TRBD1 for D (5 bases). The V end lost 1 base, the J end lost 8 bases, and 9 bases lay between the germline ends. The CDR3 has 13 residues. Germline V gene data show CDR1 as KGHSH and CDR2 as LQKENI. The CDR3 sequence: CASSPRRADEQFF. The CDR3 DNA is TGTGCCAGCTCACCACGCAGGGCTGATGAGCAGTTCTTC.

V gene TRBV25-1 combines with J gene TRBJ2-2, with TRBD1 matching 7 bases. V was pared by 1 base and J by 3 bases, with 5 bases of the junction left unmatched. CDR1 MGHDK and CDR2 SYGVNS come from the germline V gene. This CDR3 contains 16 residues. CDR3 amino acids: CASSESGTVDTGELFF. The CDR3 DNA is TGTGCCAGCAGTGAATCCGGGACAGTAGACACCGGGGAGCTGTTTTTT.

The sample holds one count of this clone. The chain has TRBV10-2 and TRBJ1-6; D possibly corresponds to TRBD1 (5 bases). V lost 6 bases and J 10 bases, leaving 10 bases between the germline ends. CDR3 length: 12 amino acids. Germline CDR1 is WSHSY and CDR2 is SAAADI. CDR3 protein: CASRARGSPLHF. As DNA, the CDR3 is TGCGCCAGCAGGGCAAGGGGCTCACCCCTCCACTTT.

This clone was seen just once. The rearrangement uses TRBV11-3 and TRBJ2-1; D is possibly TRBD2 (6 bases). Between the trimmed V and J ends, which lost 5 bases and 5 bases, there was a span of 10 bases. The CDR3 loop spans 13 amino acids. CDR1 is SGHNT and CDR2 is YENEEA in the germline V gene. The CDR3 loop is CASSGDSHNEQFF. In DNA form, the CDR3 reads TGTGCCAGCAGCGGGGACTCGCACAATGAGCAGTTCTTC.